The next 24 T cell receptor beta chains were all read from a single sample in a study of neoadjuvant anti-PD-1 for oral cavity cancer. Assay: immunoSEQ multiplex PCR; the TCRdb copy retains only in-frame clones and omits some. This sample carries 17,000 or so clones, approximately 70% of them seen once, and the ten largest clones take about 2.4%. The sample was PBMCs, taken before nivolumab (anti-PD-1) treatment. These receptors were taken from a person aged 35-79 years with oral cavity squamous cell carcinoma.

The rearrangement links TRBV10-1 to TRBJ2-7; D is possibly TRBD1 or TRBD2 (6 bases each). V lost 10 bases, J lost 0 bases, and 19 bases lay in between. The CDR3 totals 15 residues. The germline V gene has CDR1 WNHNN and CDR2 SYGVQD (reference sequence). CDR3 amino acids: CANTEGRGHSYEQYF. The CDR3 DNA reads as TGCGCCAACACGGAGGGCAGGGGCCACTCCTACGAGCAGTACTTC.

CDR3 bases: TGCGCCAGCAGCTTGACGGAGACCCAGTACTTC. Its protein product is CASSLTETQYF. The chain couples TRBV5-1 to TRBJ2-5; D remains ambiguous. This CDR3 region has 11 residues. Germline CDR1 reads SGHRS; CDR2 reads YFSETQ. V lost 1 base and J lost 5, with 3 bases in between.

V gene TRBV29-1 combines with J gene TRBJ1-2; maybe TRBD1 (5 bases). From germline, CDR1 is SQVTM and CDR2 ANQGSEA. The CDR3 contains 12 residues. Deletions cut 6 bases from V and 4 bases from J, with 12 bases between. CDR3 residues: CSVAGGRYGYTF. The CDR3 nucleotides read TGCAGCGTCGCCGGGGGTCGCTATGGCTACACCTTC. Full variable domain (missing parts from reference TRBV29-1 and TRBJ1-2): SAVISQKPSRDICQRGTSLTIQCQVDSQVTMMFWYRQQPGQSLTLIATANQGSEATYESGFVIDKFPISRPNLTFSTLTVSNMSPEDSSIYLCSVAGGRYGYTFGSGTRLTVV.

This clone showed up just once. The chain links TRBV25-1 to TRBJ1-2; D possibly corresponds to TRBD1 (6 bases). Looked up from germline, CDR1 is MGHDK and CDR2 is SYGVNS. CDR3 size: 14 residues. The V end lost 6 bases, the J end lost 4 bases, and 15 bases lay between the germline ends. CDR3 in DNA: TGTGCCAGCAGGGGAACAGGGAGGGGCTATGGCTACACCTTC. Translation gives CASRGTGRGYGYTF.

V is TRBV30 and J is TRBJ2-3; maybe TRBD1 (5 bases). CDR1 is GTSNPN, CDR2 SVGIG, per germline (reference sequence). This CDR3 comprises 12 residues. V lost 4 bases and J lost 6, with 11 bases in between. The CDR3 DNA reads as TGTGCCTGGAAGGGGTATGGGGATACGCAGTATTTT. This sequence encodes CAWKGYGDTQYF. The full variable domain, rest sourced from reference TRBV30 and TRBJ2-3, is SQTIHQWPATLVQPVGSPLSLECTVEGTSNPNLYWYRQAAGRGLQLLFYSVGIGQISSEVPQNLSASRPQDRQFILSSKKLLLSDSGFYLCAWKGYGDTQYFGPGTRLTVL.

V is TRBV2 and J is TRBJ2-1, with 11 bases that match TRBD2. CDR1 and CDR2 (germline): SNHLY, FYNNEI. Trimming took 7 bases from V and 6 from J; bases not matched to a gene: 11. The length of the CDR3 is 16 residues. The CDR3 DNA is TGTGCCAGCAAGGAAAGAATAGCGGGAGGGGGCAATGAGCAGTTCTTC. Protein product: CASKERIAGGGNEQFF. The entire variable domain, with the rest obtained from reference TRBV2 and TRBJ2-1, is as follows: EPEVTQTPSHQVTQMGQEVILRCVPISNHLYFYWYRQILGQKVEFLVSFYNNEISEKSEIFDDQFSVERPDGSNFTLKIRSTKLEDSAMYFCASKERIAGGGNEQFFGPGTRLTVL.

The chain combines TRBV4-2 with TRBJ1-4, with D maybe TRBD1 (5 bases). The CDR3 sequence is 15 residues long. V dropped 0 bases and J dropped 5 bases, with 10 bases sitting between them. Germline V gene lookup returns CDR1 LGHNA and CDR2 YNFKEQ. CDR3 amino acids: CASSQDGTDNEKLFF. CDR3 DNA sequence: TGTGCCAGCAGCCAAGATGGGACTGACAATGAAAAACTGTTTTTT.

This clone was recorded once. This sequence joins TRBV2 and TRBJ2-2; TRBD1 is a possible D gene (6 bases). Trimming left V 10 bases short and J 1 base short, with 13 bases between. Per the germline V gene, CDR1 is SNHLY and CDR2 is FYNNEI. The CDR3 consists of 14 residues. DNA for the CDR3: TGTGCCACCGCGGACAGTATGAACACCGGGGAGCTGTTTTTT. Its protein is CATADSMNTGELFF.

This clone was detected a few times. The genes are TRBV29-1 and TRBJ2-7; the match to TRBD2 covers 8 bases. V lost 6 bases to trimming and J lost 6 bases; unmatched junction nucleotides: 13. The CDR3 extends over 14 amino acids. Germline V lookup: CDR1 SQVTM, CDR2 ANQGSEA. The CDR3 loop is CSVASSAGVVEQYF. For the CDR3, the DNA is TGCAGCGTCGCCAGCTCAGCGGGAGTTGTCGAGCAGTACTTC.

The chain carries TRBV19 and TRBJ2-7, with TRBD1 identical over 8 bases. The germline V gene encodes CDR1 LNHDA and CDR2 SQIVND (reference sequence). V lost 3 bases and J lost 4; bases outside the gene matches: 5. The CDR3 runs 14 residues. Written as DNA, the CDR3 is TGTGCCAGTAGTATCGCGACAGGGGAGTACGAGCAGTACTTC. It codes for CASSIATGEYEQYF. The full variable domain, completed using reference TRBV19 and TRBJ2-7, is DGGITQSPKYLFRKEGQNVTLSCEQNLNHDAMYWYRQDPGQGLRLIYYSQIVNDFQKGDIAEGYSVSREKKESFPLTVTSAQKNPTAFYLCASSIATGEYEQYFGPGTRLTVT.

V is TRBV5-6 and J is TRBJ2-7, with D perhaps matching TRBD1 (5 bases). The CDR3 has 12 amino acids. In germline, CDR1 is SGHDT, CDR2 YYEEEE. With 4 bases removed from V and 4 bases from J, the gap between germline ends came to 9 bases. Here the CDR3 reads CASSQTDYEQYF. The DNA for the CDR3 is TGTGCCAGCAGCCAGACAGATTACGAGCAGTACTTC.

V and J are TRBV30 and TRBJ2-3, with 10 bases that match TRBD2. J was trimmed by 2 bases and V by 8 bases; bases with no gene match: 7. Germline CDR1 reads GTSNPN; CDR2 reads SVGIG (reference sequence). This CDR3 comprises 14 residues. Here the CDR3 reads CAGRLAGSTDTQYF. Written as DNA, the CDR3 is TGTGCCGGCAGACTAGCGGGTTCCACAGATACGCAGTATTTT.

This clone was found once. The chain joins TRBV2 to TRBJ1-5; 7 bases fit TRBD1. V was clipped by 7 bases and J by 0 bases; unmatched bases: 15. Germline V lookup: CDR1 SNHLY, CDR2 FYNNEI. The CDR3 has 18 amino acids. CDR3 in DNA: TGTGCCAGCACCAGAACCGTCCCCCGACAGGGTAGCAATCAGCCCCAGCATTTT. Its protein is CASTRTVPRQGSNQPQHF.

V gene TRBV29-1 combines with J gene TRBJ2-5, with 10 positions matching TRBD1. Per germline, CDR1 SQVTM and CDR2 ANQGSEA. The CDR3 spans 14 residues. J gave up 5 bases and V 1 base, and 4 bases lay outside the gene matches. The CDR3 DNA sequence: TGCAGCGTTGAAGGACAGGGGGCAGGTGAGACCCAGTACTTC. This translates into CSVEGQGAGETQYF.

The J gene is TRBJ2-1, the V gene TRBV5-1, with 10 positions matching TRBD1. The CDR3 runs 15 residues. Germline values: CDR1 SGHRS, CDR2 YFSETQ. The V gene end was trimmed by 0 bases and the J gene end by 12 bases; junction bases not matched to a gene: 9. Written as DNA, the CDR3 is TGCGCCAGCAGCTTGGCCGGGACAGGGGCATTTGGGCAGTTCTTC. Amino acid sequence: CASSLAGTGAFGQFF.

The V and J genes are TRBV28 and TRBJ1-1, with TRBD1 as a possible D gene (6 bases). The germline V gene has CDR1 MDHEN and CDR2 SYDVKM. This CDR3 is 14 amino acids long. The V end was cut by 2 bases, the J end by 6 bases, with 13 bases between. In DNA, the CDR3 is TGTGCCAGCAGTTTACTGGACAGAGGATCTGAAGCTTTCTTT. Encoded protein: CASSLLDRGSEAFF.

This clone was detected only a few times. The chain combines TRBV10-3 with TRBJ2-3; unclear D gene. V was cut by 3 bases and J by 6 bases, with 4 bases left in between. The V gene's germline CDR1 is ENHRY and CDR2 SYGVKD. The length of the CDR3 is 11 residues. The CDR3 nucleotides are TGTGCCATCAGTGAAAGTGATACGCAGTATTTT. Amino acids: CAISESDTQYF.

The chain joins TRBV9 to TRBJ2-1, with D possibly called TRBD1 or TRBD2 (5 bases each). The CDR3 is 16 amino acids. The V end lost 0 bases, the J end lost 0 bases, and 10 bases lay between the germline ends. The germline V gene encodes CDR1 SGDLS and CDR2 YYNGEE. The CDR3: CASSVVGVSSYNEQFF. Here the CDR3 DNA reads TGTGCCAGCAGCGTAGTGGGGGTAAGCTCCTACAATGAGCAGTTCTTC.

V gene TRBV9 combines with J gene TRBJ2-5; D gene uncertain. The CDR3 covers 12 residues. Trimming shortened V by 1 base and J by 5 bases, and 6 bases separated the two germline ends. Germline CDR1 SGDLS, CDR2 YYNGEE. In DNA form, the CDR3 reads TGTGCCAGCAGCGTAAGCCAGGAGACCCAGTACTTC. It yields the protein CASSVSQETQYF.

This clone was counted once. The CDR3 nucleotides are TGTGCCAGCAGGCGGGGCTTCTACAATGAGCAGTTCTTC. Protein product: CASRRGFYNEQFF. The chain combines TRBV2 with TRBJ2-1; TRBD2 is a possible D gene (6 bases). The CDR3 has 13 residues. Germline lookup yields CDR1 SNHLY and CDR2 FYNNEI. Between the trimmed V and J ends, which lost 6 bases and 3 bases, there was a span of 9 bases.

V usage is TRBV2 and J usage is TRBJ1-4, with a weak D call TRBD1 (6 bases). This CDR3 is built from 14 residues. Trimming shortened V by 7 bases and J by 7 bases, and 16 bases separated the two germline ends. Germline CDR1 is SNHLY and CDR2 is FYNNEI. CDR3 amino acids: CASIDRTGGEKLFF. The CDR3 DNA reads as TGTGCCAGCATTGACAGGACCGGGGGTGAAAAACTGTTTTTT.

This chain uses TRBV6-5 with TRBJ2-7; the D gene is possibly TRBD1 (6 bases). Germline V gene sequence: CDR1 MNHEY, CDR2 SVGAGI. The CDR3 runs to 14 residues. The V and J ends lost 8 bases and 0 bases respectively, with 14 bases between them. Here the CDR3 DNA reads TGTGCCAGCCGAATATTGACAGGCTCCTACGAGCAGTACTTC. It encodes CASRILTGSYEQYF.

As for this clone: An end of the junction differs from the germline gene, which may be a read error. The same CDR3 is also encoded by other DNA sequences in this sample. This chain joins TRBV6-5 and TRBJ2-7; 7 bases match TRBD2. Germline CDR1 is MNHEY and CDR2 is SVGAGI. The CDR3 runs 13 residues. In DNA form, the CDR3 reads TGTGCCAGCAGTCCCGGGACTACCTACGAGCAGTATTTC. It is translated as CASSPGTTYEQYF.

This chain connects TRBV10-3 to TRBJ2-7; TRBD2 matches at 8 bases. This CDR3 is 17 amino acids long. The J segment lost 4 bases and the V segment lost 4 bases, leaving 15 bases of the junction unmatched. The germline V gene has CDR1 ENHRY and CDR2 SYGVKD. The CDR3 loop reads CAISGLGRGLPYYEQYF. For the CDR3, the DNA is TGTGCCATCAGTGGCCTCGGGAGGGGACTACCTTATTACGAGCAGTACTTC.